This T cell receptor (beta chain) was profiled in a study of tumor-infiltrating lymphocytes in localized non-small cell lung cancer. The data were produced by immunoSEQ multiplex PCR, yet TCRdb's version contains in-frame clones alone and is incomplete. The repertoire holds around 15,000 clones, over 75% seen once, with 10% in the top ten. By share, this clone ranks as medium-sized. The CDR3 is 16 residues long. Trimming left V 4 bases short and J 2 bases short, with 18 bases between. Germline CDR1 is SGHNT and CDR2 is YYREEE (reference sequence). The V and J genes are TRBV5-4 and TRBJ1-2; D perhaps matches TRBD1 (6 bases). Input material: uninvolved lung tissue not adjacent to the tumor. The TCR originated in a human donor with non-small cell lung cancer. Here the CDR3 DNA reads TGTGCCAGCAGCCAAGGCTCGGGGGCCGTAAACTATGGCTACACCTTC. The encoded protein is CASSQGSGAVNYGYTF. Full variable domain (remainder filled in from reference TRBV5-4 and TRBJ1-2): ETGVTQSPTHLIKTRGQQVTLRCSSQSGHNTVSWYQQALGQGPQFIFQYYREEENGRGNFPPRFSGLQFPNYSSELNVNALELDDSALYLCASSQGSGAVNYGYTFGSGTRLTVV.